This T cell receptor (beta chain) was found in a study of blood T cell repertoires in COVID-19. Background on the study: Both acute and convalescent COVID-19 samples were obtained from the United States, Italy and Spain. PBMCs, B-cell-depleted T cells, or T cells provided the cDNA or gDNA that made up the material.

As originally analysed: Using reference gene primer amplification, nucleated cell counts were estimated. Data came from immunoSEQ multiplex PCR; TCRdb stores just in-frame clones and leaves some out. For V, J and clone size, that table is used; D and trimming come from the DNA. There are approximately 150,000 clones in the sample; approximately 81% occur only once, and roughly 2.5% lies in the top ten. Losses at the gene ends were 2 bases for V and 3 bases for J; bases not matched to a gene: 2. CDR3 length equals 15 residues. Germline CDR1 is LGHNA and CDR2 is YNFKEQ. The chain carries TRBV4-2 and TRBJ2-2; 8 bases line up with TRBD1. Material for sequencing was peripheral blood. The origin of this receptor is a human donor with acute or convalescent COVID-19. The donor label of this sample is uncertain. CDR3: CASSQQGAHTGELFF. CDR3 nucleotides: TGTGCCAGCAGCCAACAGGGGGCGCACACCGGGGAGCTGTTTTTT.